This T cell receptor beta chain originates from a study of blood T cell repertoires in COVID-19. Study at large: Nucleic acid was either cDNA or gDNA, and it came from T cells, B-cell-depleted T cells, or PBMCs.

The V end lost 4 bases, the J end lost 6 bases, and 10 bases lay between the germline ends. Germline values: CDR1 SNHLY, CDR2 FYNNEI. The CDR3 consists of 12 residues. Profiled with immunoSEQ multiplex PCR; TCRdb holds only in-frame clones, not every one. The sample has about 47,000 clones; approximately 91% are singletons. This receptor was identified in a man aged 50 or older with active COVID-19. V is TRBV2 and J is TRBJ2-7; perhaps TRBD1 as D (6 bases). The sample comprised peripheral blood. Here the CDR3 reads CASSGTDGEQYV. CDR3 coding DNA: TGTGCCAGCAGTGGGACAGATGGCGAGCAGTACGTC.